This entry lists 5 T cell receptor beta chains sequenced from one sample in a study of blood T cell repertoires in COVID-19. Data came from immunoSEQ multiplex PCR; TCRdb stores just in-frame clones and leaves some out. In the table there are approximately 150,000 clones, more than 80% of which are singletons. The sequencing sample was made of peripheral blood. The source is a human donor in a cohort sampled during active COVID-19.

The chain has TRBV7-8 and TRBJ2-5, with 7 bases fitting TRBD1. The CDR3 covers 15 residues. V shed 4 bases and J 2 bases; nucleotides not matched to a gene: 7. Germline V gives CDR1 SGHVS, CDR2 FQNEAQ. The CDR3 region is CASSSWDSQQETQYF. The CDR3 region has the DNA TGTGCCAGCAGCTCGTGGGACAGCCAACAAGAGACCCAGTACTTC.

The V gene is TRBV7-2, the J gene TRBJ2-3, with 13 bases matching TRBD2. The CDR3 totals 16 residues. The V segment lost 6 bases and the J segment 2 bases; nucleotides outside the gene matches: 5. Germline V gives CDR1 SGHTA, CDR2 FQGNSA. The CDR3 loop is CASSRTSGGATDTQYF. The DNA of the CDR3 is TGTGCCAGCAGTCGAACTAGCGGGGGGGCCACAGATACGCAGTATTTT.

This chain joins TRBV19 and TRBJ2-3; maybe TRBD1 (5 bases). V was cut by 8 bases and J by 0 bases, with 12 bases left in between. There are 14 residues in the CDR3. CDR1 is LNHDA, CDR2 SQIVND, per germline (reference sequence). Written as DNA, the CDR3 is TGTGCCAGTGGGGCCCTACCTAGCACAGATACGCAGTATTTT. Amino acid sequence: CASGALPSTDTQYF.

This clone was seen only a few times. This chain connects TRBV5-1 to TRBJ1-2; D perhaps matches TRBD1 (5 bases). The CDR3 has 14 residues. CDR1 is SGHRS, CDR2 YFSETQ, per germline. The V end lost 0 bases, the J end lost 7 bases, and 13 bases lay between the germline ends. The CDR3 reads CASSLVGGNSGYTF. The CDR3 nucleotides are TGCGCCAGCAGCTTGGTCGGGGGAAATTCTGGCTACACCTTC.

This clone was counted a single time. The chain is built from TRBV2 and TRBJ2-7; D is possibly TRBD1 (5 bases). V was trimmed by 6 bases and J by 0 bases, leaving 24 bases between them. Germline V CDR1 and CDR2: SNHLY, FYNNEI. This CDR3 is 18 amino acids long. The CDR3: CASRPGYADRPNSYEQYV. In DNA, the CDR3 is TGTGCCAGCAGACCCGGGTATGCTGACAGACCAAACTCCTACGAGCAGTACGTC.